This T cell receptor beta chain was profiled in a study of identifying expanded T cells in peripheral blood. Repertoires were generated with immunoSEQ multiplex PCR, while TCRdb's copy carries only in-frame clones and drops some. This table holds 85,000 to 120,000 clones, about 87% found once. During the collection period, no donor immune events like infections were recorded. V was shortened by 7 bases and J by 5 bases, with 15 bases between the two germline ends. From germline, CDR1 is MNHEY and CDR2 SMNVEV (reference sequence). The CDR3 totals 14 residues. On this clone: Its antigen remains unknown.

General observations from the study: Differentially abundant clones: around 1.2 between replicates, about 16 at around 14 days, 19 at four. Clone count variance between approximately 2-week samples rose with total template count.

Sequencing input: blood. The sequence came from a person aged 18 to 70 in good health. The rearrangement links TRBV27 to TRBJ1-5; D is unclear. The CDR3 DNA reads TGTGCCAGCATTGGTAGTGAGCAGTATCAGCCCCAGCATTTT. Encoded protein: CASIGSEQYQPQHF.